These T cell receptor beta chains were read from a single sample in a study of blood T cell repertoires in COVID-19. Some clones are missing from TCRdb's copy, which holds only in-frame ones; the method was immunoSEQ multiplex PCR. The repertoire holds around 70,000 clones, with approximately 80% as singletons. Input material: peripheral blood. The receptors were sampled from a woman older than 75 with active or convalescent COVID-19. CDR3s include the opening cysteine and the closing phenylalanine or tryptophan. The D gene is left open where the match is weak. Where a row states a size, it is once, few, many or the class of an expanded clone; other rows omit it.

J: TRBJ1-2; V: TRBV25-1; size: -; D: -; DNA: TGTGCCAGCAGTGACCTAACTGGGGCGGCAGCCTATGGCTACACCTTC; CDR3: CASSDLTGAAAYGYTF
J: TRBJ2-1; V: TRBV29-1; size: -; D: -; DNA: TGCAGCGGCAGTCACAATGAGCAGTTCTTC; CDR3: CSGSHNEQFF
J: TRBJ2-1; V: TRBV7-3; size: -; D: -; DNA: TGTGCCAGCAGTTCCTCCCTAACCAATGAGCAGTTCTTC; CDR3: CASSSSLTNEQFF
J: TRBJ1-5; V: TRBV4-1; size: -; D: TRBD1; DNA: TGCGCCAGCAGCCAAAATCTACAGGGGGCGAAACAGCCCCAGCATTTT; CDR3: CASSQNLQGAKQPQHF
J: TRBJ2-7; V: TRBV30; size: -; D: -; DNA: TGTGCCTGGAGTGTACGAGTGCACGAGCAGTACTTC; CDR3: CAWSVRVHEQYF
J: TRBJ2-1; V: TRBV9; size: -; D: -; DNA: TGTGCCAGCAGCCGCGGGGCGGAGTACAATGAGCAGTTCTTC; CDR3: CASSRGAEYNEQFF
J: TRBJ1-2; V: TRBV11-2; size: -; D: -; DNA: TGTGCCAGCCGAGGGTTTGGAGCAGTTACCTATGGCTACACCTTC; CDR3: CASRGFGAVTYGYTF
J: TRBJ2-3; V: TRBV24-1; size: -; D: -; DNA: TGTGCCACCAGTGGCGGACTCGGGGGAGATACGCAGTATTTT; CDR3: CATSGGLGGDTQYF
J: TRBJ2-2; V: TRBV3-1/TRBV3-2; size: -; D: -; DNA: TGTGCCAGCCGGACTATCAACACCGGGGAGCTGTTTTTT; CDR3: CASRTINTGELFF
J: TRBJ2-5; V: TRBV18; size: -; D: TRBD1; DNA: TGTGCCAGCTCACCACCGGGACAGAAAGAGACCCAGTACTTC; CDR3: CASSPPGQKETQYF
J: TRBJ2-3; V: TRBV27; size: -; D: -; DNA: TGTGCCAGCAGTTTGTTTGGGAGGTTCAGCACAGATACGCAGTATTTT; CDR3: CASSLFGRFSTDTQYF
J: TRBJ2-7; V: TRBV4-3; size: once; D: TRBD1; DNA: TGCGCCAGCAGCCAAGGACAGGGGGCCACCTACGAGCAGTACTTC; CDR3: CASSQGQGATYEQYF
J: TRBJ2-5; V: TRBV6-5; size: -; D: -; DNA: TGTGCTAGCCGGGGGGCAGAGACCCAGTACTTC; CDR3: CASRGAETQYF
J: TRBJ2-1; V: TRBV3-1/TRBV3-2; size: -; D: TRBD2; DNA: TGTGCCAGCAGCCAAGCTAGCGGGAGGGCCTTTGGTGAGCAGTTCTTC; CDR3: CASSQASGRAFGEQFF
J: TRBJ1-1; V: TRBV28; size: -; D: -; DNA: TGTGCCACTCGGGGTATCACTCAATTGAACACTGAAGCTTTCTTT; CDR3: CATRGITQLNTEAFF
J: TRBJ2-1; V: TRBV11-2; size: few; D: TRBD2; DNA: TGTGCCAGCAGCTCCCTCCGCTCGGGAGGCCCATGGGGGCAGTTCTTC; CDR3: CASSSLRSGGPWGQFF